Listed here is a single T cell receptor beta chain. Its antigen is unidentified. The germline V and J ends were trimmed by 1 base and 6 bases, with 13 bases remaining between them. The CDR3 is 14 residues long. The germline V gene encodes CDR1 SGHNT and CDR2 YENEEA. Assay used: immunoSEQ multiplex PCR; TCRdb lists only in-frame clones, some missing. The sample contains tens of thousands of clones, approximately 94% of which appear only once. The data belong to a study of graft-versus-host responses after intestinal transplantation. Across the study: Tacrolimus plus steroids were given to all recipients for about 3 years, preceded by anti-thymocyte globulin induction.

Study findings and constraints: Graft-donor T cell macrochimerism in patients accompanied high graft-versus-host to host-versus-graft clonal ratios in allografts.

V and J are TRBV11-3 and TRBJ2-7; D is possibly TRBD1 or TRBD2 (5 bases each). This sample comprised unstimulated CD8+ T cells sorted from spleen or lymph node cells, obtained before intestinal transplant. The TCR was taken from a human donor who received an intestinal transplant. In DNA form, the CDR3 reads TGTGCCAGCAGCTTAGTAACCGGGGACGGCGAGCAGTACTTC. Translated: CASSLVTGDGEQYF.